This section outlines one TCR beta chain sequence together with its context. The sample belongs to a study of control samples from healthy donors and cancer patients. V shed 4 bases, J shed 0 bases, and the junction held 1 base outside the gene matches. The CDR3 is made up of 14 amino acids. The germline V gene encodes CDR1 SGHVS and CDR2 FNYEAQ. Clones were sequenced by immunoSEQ multiplex PCR, and TCRdb holds only the in-frame ones, with some missing. Here the sample spans 35,000 to 55,000 clones, more than 85% being singletons. This chain uses TRBV7-6 with TRBJ2-7; 9 bases fit TRBD2. The material sequenced was PBMCs. This clonotype was obtained from a woman in her thirties or forties with head and neck cancer. CDR3 sequence (DNA): TGTGCCAGCAGCTCTAGCGGGGCCTCCTACGAGCAGTACTTC. Amino acid sequence: CASSSSGASYEQYF.